The 25 T cell receptor beta chains listed next were all sequenced from one sample in a study of blood T cell repertoires in COVID-19. The data were produced by immunoSEQ multiplex PCR, yet TCRdb's version contains in-frame clones alone and is incomplete. The table includes approximately 150,000 clones, approximately 77% detected once. The sample consisted of PBMCs or T cells enriched from blood (not recorded which). The receptors come from a man between 60 and 75 years old who had recovered from COVID-19.

Notes on this clone: At the DNA level, this CDR3 is encoded by other sequences in the same sample as well. The V and J genes are TRBV7-8 and TRBJ1-3; D perhaps matches TRBD1 (6 bases). The CDR3 loop spans 16 amino acids. V was trimmed by 5 bases and J by 4 bases, leaving 18 bases between them. The germline CDR1 and CDR2 sequences are SGHVS and FQNEAQ. This chain's CDR3 is CASSTGQGFSGNTIYF. CDR3 DNA: TGTGCCAGCAGCACCGGGCAGGGGTTCTCAGGAAACACCATATATTTT.

This clone was counted a single time. The rearrangement links TRBV5-1 to TRBJ2-2, with 10 positions matching TRBD1. Germline assignment: CDR1 SGHRS and CDR2 YFSETQ. The CDR3 has 15 amino acids. V gave up 3 bases and J gave up 4 bases; unmatched junction bases: 3. CDR3 in amino acids: CASSSRQGATGELFF. The CDR3 DNA reads as TGCGCCAGCAGCTCCCGACAGGGGGCCACCGGGGAGCTGTTTTTT.

This clone was detected only a few times. The chain couples TRBV4-2 to TRBJ1-1; 8 bases are shared with TRBD1. Trimming cost V 3 bases and J 3 bases; bases outside gene matches: 6. The CDR3 is 15 amino acids. The germline V gene has CDR1 LGHNA and CDR2 YNFKEQ. This CDR3 is CASSHPGGEDTEAFF. DNA of the CDR3: TGTGCCAGCAGCCACCCAGGGGGCGAGGACACTGAAGCTTTCTTT.

This rearrangement joins TRBV7-8 to TRBJ2-7, with TRBD1 matching over 9 bases. This CDR3 spans 15 amino acids. Germline V gene lookup returns CDR1 SGHVS and CDR2 FQNEAQ. J lost 5 bases, V lost 4 bases, and 9 bases had no gene match. The CDR3 sequence is CASSSRNRGPDEQYF. Written as DNA, the CDR3 is TGTGCCAGCAGCTCACGTAACAGGGGGCCGGACGAGCAGTACTTC.

The V and J genes are TRBV5-1 and TRBJ2-5; D uncertain. The CDR3 is 14 residues long. Germline CDR1 and CDR2: SGHRS and YFSETQ. V was shortened by 0 bases and J by 1 base, with 7 bases between the two germline ends. This CDR3 reads CASSLGAFQETQYF. The CDR3 DNA reads as TGCGCCAGCAGCTTGGGGGCCTTCCAAGAGACCCAGTACTTC.

This chain connects TRBV7-2 to TRBJ1-6; 7 bases align to TRBD1. CDR1 is SGHTA, CDR2 FQGNSA, per germline. The V gene end was trimmed by 5 bases and the J gene end by 7 bases; junction bases not matched to a gene: 8. The CDR3 contains 15 residues. The CDR3 region has the DNA TGTGCCAGCAGCGACCCGACAGGGTACAATTCACCCCTCCACTTT. This sequence encodes CASSDPTGYNSPLHF.

The chain uses TRBV5-1 and TRBJ2-7, with D perhaps TRBD1 (5 bases). This CDR3 comprises 13 residues. Germline V gene sequence: CDR1 SGHRS, CDR2 YFSETQ. The ends were cut back, 4 bases at V and 4 bases at J, with 12 bases in the middle. The CDR3 bases are TGCGCCAGCAGCATTACCAGGGATTACGAGCAGTACTTC. Its translation is CASSITRDYEQYF.

This sequence joins TRBV18 and TRBJ2-5; D gene ambiguous. The CDR3 contains 14 residues. The germline V gene encodes CDR1 KGHSH and CDR2 LQKENI. V shed 1 base and J shed 1 base, with 7 bases lying between them. The CDR3 DNA reads as TGTGCCAGCTCACCACTGGTCAGCCAAGAGACCCAGTACTTC. This sequence encodes CASSPLVSQETQYF.

The chain joins TRBV6-5 to TRBJ2-5; D may be TRBD2 (5 bases). The CDR3 is made up of 10 amino acids. Trimming pared 9 bases from V and 9 bases from J, leaving 11 bases between. Germline V CDR1 and CDR2: MNHEY, SVGAGI. The CDR3 loop is CASHPGAQYF. In DNA form, the CDR3 reads TGTGCCAGTCACCCCGGGGCCCAGTACTTC.

The rearrangement joins TRBV5-5 to TRBJ1-3; possibly TRBD1 for D (5 bases). CDR3 length: 18 amino acids. Trimming removed 4 bases at V and 0 bases at J, with 20 bases between. Germline loops: CDR1 SGHKS, CDR2 YYEKEE (reference sequence). CDR3 in amino acids: CASSAGWGPSSSGNTIYF. The CDR3 nucleotides are TGTGCCAGCAGCGCCGGCTGGGGCCCTTCTAGCTCTGGAAACACCATATATTTT.

V is TRBV16 and J is TRBJ1-1; D perhaps matches TRBD1 (5 bases). The ends were cut back, 0 bases at V and 3 bases at J, with 5 bases in the middle. CDR3 length: 13 residues. The germline V gene has CDR1 KGHSY and CDR2 FQNENV. CDR3 coding DNA: TGTGCCAGCAGCCAATCCAGGGACACTGAAGCTTTCTTT. Its protein is CASSQSRDTEAFF. The whole variable domain, remainder taken from reference TRBV16 and TRBJ1-1, is GEEVAQTPKHLVRGEGQKAKLYCAPIKGHSYVFWYQQVLKNEFKFLISFQNENVFDETGMPKERFSAKCLPNSPCSLEIQATKLEDSAVYFCASSQSRDTEAFFGQGTRLTVV.

The CDR3 sequence: CASSVGAAGNTIYF. CDR3 coding DNA: TGTGCCAGCAGCGTAGGGGCTGCTGGAAACACCATATATTTT. The chain uses TRBV9 and TRBJ1-3; D unclear. Trimming cost V 0 bases and J 2 bases, with 6 bases left between them. CDR3 length: 14 residues. Germline CDR1 reads SGDLS; CDR2 reads YYNGEE.

V gene TRBV3-1 (or the pseudogene TRBV3-2) combines with J gene TRBJ2-1; 11 bases map to TRBD2. J was trimmed by 9 bases and V by 2 bases; bases with no gene match: 9. The germline V gene has CDR1 LGHDT and CDR2 YNNKEL (reference sequence). This CDR3 comprises 16 residues. The CDR3 loop is CASSQFLSGRAGEQFF. The CDR3 coding sequence is TGTGCCAGCAGCCAATTCCTTAGCGGGAGGGCCGGTGAGCAGTTCTTC.

The V gene is TRBV9, the J gene TRBJ1-1; tentative D call: TRBD1 (6 bases). The CDR3 consists of 15 residues. V was clipped by 4 bases and J by 0 bases, with 13 bases between them. Germline V gene sequence: CDR1 SGDLS, CDR2 YYNGEE. The CDR3 coding sequence is TGTGCCAGCAGCCCCCTAGGGGGTTTGAACACTGAAGCTTTCTTT. It encodes CASSPLGGLNTEAFF.

This chain joins TRBV10-3 and TRBJ2-3; 7 positions agree with TRBD2. The CDR3 loop spans 16 amino acids. Germline V gene lookup returns CDR1 ENHRY and CDR2 SYGVKD. With 0 bases clipped from V and 3 bases from J, the junction kept 6 bases outside the gene matches. The CDR3 coding sequence is TGTGCCATCAGTGAGTCCTCTAGCGGTGGGACAGATACGCAGTATTTT. Encoded protein: CAISESSSGGTDTQYF.

The V and J genes are TRBV9 and TRBJ2-3; TRBD2 aligns across 11 bases. Per germline, CDR1 SGDLS and CDR2 YYNGEE. J was trimmed by 0 bases and V by 4 bases; bases with no gene match: 16. The CDR3 totals 20 residues. Here the CDR3 DNA reads TGTGCCAGCAGCAACCGACTAGCGGGGTTACCCGGAGCTAGCACAGATACGCAGTATTTT. Protein product: CASSNRLAGLPGASTDTQYF.

The chain is built from TRBV19 and TRBJ2-3, with TRBD1 identical over 10 bases. V was clipped by 9 bases and J by 2 bases; unmatched bases: 5. Germline V gene lookup returns CDR1 LNHDA and CDR2 SQIVND (reference sequence). The CDR3 has 14 residues. The CDR3 DNA sequence: TGTGCCAGCGACAGGGGGCGTTCCACAGATACGCAGTATTTT. Encoded protein: CASDRGRSTDTQYF.

Only a few counts were recorded for this clone. At the DNA level, this CDR3 is encoded by other sequences in the same sample as well. The rearrangement joins TRBV12-3 or TRBV12-4 to TRBJ2-7; no definite D call. The germline V and J ends were trimmed by 2 bases and 2 bases, with 7 bases remaining between them. The CDR3 contains 13 residues. The CDR3: CASSLSSAYEQYF. CDR3 nucleotide sequence: TGTGCCAGCAGTTTATCGTCAGCCTACGAGCAGTACTTC.

The rearrangement joins TRBV7-2 to TRBJ2-7, with 9 bases aligning to TRBD1. Trimming took 0 bases from V and 2 from J; bases not matched to a gene: 8. This CDR3 region has 17 residues. Germline values: CDR1 SGHTA, CDR2 FQGNSA. The CDR3 coding sequence is TGTGCCAGCAGCTTAGCCTCCGGGACAGGGAGGGCCTACGAGCAGTACTTC. It specifies CASSLASGTGRAYEQYF.

V gene TRBV10-2 combines with J gene TRBJ2-5; maybe TRBD2 (6 bases). This CDR3 is 15 amino acids long. V was clipped by 7 bases and J by 1 base, with 16 bases between them. CDR1 WSHSY and CDR2 SAAADI come from the germline V gene. The CDR3 here is CASTLGGTGQETQYF. DNA of the CDR3: TGCGCCAGCACCCTTGGCGGGACTGGCCAAGAGACCCAGTACTTC.

J is TRBJ2-4 and V is TRBV11-2; TRBD2 matches at 7 bases. Per the germline V gene, CDR1 is SGHAT and CDR2 is FQNNGV. The CDR3 spans 14 residues. Trimming took 8 bases from V and 6 from J; bases not matched to a gene: 10. In nucleotides, the CDR3 is TGTGCCAGCGCTTTGGGGGGGTCGGGAAACATTCAGTACTTC. Amino acid sequence: CASALGGSGNIQYF.

The V call is TRBV28, the J call TRBJ2-5, with TRBD1 identical over 7 bases. Trimming cost V 6 bases and J 4 bases; bases outside gene matches: 8. Germline CDR1 reads MDHEN; CDR2 reads SYDVKM. There are 14 residues in the CDR3. CDR3 sequence: CASRTTGTVETQYF. CDR3 nucleotide sequence: TGTGCCAGCAGAACCACCGGGACAGTAGAGACCCAGTACTTC.

This chain joins TRBV7-9 and TRBJ2-1; D uncertain. The CDR3 spans 17 residues. Trimming pared 3 bases from V and 6 bases from J, leaving 21 bases between. CDR1 is SEHNR and CDR2 is FQNEAQ in the germline V gene (reference sequence). The CDR3 protein is CASSLERTLITGNEQFF. CDR3 DNA: TGTGCCAGCAGCTTGGAGCGAACCCTGATTACGGGCAATGAGCAGTTCTTC.

This chain's CDR3 is CATSRREGRGYTF. The CDR3 DNA follows: TGTGCCACCAGCAGACGGGAGGGTCGTGGCTACACCTTC. The chain has TRBV15 and TRBJ1-2; D remains ambiguous. With 2 bases removed from V and 7 bases from J, the gap between germline ends came to 11 bases. Per the germline V gene, CDR1 is LNHNV and CDR2 is YYDKDF (reference sequence). The CDR3 is 13 residues long.

This chain links TRBV5-1 with TRBJ2-7; D is possibly TRBD1 (5 bases). Germline assignment: CDR1 SGHRS and CDR2 YFSETQ. Deletions cut 0 bases from V and 0 bases from J, with 13 bases between. The CDR3 has 16 residues. Here the CDR3 DNA reads TGCGCCAGCAGCTTGGGGGGCAGGTCAAGCTCCTACGAGCAGTACTTC. It is translated as CASSLGGRSSSYEQYF. The full variable domain, completed using reference TRBV5-1 and TRBJ2-7, is KAGVTQTPRYLIKTRGQQVTLSCSPISGHRSVSWYQQTPGQGLQFLFEYFSETQRNKGNFPGRFSGRQFSNSRSEMNVSTLELGDSALYLCASSLGGRSSSYEQYFGPGTRLTVT.